The 18 T cell receptor beta chains below all came from one sample that was sequenced in a study of OX40 agonist ivuxolimab in advanced cancers. Repertoires were generated with immunoSEQ multiplex PCR, while TCRdb's copy carries only in-frame clones and drops some. The sample includes tens of thousands of clones, about four fifths of them seen just once. The source was CD4+ or CD8+ T cells sorted from blood, collected in a trial of the OX40 agonist ivuxolimab. All receptors come from an adult with an advanced solid tumor such as melanoma, head and neck, liver or kidney cancer.

The genes are TRBV27 and TRBJ2-1; 7 nucleotides line up with TRBD2. This CDR3 is 13 amino acids long. Per the germline V gene, CDR1 is MNHEY and CDR2 is SMNVEV (reference sequence). The V and J ends lost 6 bases and 8 bases, in that order; junction bases with no gene match: 7. The CDR3 sequence: CASSPGLGYEQFF. In DNA form, the CDR3 reads TGTGCCAGCAGCCCCGGACTAGGTTATGAGCAGTTCTTC.

This chain joins TRBV6-1 and TRBJ2-2, with 7 bases aligning to TRBD1. Germline V CDR1 and CDR2: MNHNS, SASEGT. V gave up 2 bases and J gave up 6 bases; unmatched junction bases: 6. The length of the CDR3 is 15 residues. The chain's CDR3 is CASSEITGTAGELFF. DNA for the CDR3: TGTGCCAGCAGTGAAATAACGGGGACAGCCGGGGAGCTGTTTTTT.

This clone is termed medium-sized. The CDR3: CASSPSGGGTEAFF. DNA of the CDR3: TGCGCCAGCAGCCCCTCAGGTGGGGGGACTGAAGCTTTCTTT. V gene TRBV4-1 combines with J gene TRBJ1-1, with D possibly matching TRBD1 (5 bases). Germline assignment: CDR1 MGHRA and CDR2 YSYEKL. The CDR3 extends over 14 amino acids. The V gene lost 4 bases and the J gene lost 5 bases, with 14 bases spanning the gap.

For this clone: Its ends do not fully match the called genes, so a read error is possible. The V and J genes are TRBV28 and TRBJ1-2; 11 bases are a match to TRBD1. CDR3 size: 12 residues. Germline V gene data show CDR1 as MDHEN and CDR2 as SYDVKM. This CDR3 reads CATKTGTGGLFF. The CDR3 DNA follows: TGTGCCACCAAAACCGGGACAGGGGGTCTGTTCTTC.

This clone was detected a few times. The gene calls are TRBV5-6 and TRBJ2-1; no reliable D call. Trimming pared 2 bases from V and 7 bases from J, leaving 7 bases between. Germline CDR1 reads SGHDT; CDR2 reads YYEEEE. CDR3 length: 12 residues. The CDR3 DNA sequence: TGTGCCAGCAGCTTCGGTAGGAATGAGCAGTTCTTC. It codes for CASSFGRNEQFF.

Regarding this clone: Germline and junction disagree at one end, which may indicate a read error. This chain uses TRBV18 with TRBJ1-5, with D unclear. There are 13 residues in the CDR3. Germline V gene sequence: CDR1 KGHSH, CDR2 LQKENI. The CDR3 DNA follows: TGTGCCAGCGCACCGGGATACAATCAGCCCCAGCATTTT. It encodes CASAPGYNQPQHF.

The chain links TRBV13 to TRBJ2-2; D is undetermined. CDR3 length: 13 amino acids. CDR1 PRHDT and CDR2 FYEKMQ come from the germline V gene (reference sequence). V was pared by 0 bases and J by 6 bases, with 5 bases between. CDR3 in DNA: TGTGCCAGCAGCTTAGGCATGGCCGGGGAGCTGTTTTTT. As protein: CASSLGMAGELFF. Looking up the rest from reference TRBV13 and TRBJ2-2 gives the full variable domain: AAGVIQSPRHLIKEKRETATLKCYPIPRHDTVYWYQQGPGQDPQFLISFYEKMQSDKGSIPDRFSAQQFSDYHSELNMSSLELGDSALYFCASSLGMAGELFFGEGSRLTVL.

The chain joins TRBV28 to TRBJ2-7; 8 bases map to TRBD2. J gave up 5 bases and V 5 bases, and 11 bases lay outside the gene matches. Germline V lookup: CDR1 MDHEN, CDR2 SYDVKM. The CDR3 is 15 residues long. CDR3 sequence reads: CASSKVGGRTHEQYF. The CDR3 coding sequence is TGTGCCAGCAGTAAGGTGGGCGGGAGGACCCACGAGCAGTACTTC.

V gene TRBV5-4 combines with J gene TRBJ2-1; 8 bases line up with TRBD2. Germline trimming cut 4 bases from V and 0 bases from J; bases unmatched to any gene: 6. The CDR3 covers 16 residues. Per the germline V gene, CDR1 is SGHNT and CDR2 is YYREEE (reference sequence). The CDR3 sequence is CASSGERGSSYNEQFF. CDR3 in DNA: TGTGCCAGCAGCGGAGAGCGGGGGAGCTCCTACAATGAGCAGTTCTTC.

CDR3 sequence (DNA): TGTGCCAGCAGCCAAGGTGGCAGGATTTCACCCCTCCACTTT. It encodes CASSQGGRISPLHF. The V gene is TRBV4-2, the J gene TRBJ1-6; D is unresolved. The germline gives CDR1 LGHNA, CDR2 YNFKEQ. This CDR3 comprises 14 residues. V lost 1 base and J 9 bases, leaving 10 bases between the germline ends.

This clone was recorded only once. The chain has TRBV2 and TRBJ2-7; D possibly corresponds to TRBD2 (7 bases). The CDR3 has 13 amino acids. V was shortened by 5 bases and J by 6 bases, with 14 bases between the two germline ends. Per the germline V gene, CDR1 is SNHLY and CDR2 is FYNNEI. CDR3 amino acids: CASSPSGGLEQYF. CDR3 bases: TGTGCCAGCAGTCCCTCCGGGGGGCTCGAGCAGTACTTC.

V gene TRBV5-5 combines with J gene TRBJ1-5; D may be TRBD1 (5 bases). The V gene's germline CDR1 is SGHKS and CDR2 YYEKEE (reference sequence). V lost 4 bases to trimming and J lost 2 bases, with 16 bases between them. The CDR3 runs to 16 residues. The CDR3 sequence: CASSPLLVGGNQPQHF. The DNA of the CDR3 is TGTGCCAGCAGCCCACTCCTGGTGGGGGGCAATCAGCCCCAGCATTTT.

This clone was recorded only once. The chain combines TRBV7-9 with TRBJ2-1; weak D call: TRBD1 (6 bases). Germline V gene data show CDR1 as SEHNR and CDR2 as FQNEAQ (reference sequence). The V and J ends lost 5 bases and 2 bases respectively, with 16 bases between them. The CDR3 is 16 amino acids. CDR3 in amino acids: CASSPNLGAPYNEQFF. The CDR3 DNA reads TGTGCCAGCAGCCCAAACTTGGGGGCCCCCTACAATGAGCAGTTCTTC.

The rearrangement links TRBV9 to TRBJ2-7; perhaps TRBD1 as D (7 bases). This CDR3 is built from 15 residues. The V gene's germline CDR1 is SGDLS and CDR2 YYNGEE. Trimming shortened V by 0 bases and J by 2 bases, and 12 bases separated the two germline ends. As DNA, the CDR3 is TGTGCCAGCAGCGTAGGGGGGGACAGACCCTACGAGCAGTACTTC. Encoded protein: CASSVGGDRPYEQYF.

The chain employs TRBV2 and TRBJ1-2, with 8 bases fitting TRBD1. CDR3 length: 13 amino acids. Per the germline V gene, CDR1 is SNHLY and CDR2 is FYNNEI. Trimming took 8 bases from V and 0 from J; bases not matched to a gene: 2. This CDR3 is CASGTGTNYGYTF. The CDR3 DNA sequence: TGTGCCAGCGGGACAGGCACTAACTATGGCTACACCTTC.

This clone was seen only a few times. The rearrangement uses TRBV7-8 and TRBJ1-4; D might be TRBD1 (5 bases). CDR1 is SGHVS, CDR2 FQNEAQ, per germline. This CDR3 has 15 residues. V gave up 10 bases and J gave up 5 bases, with 20 bases separating them. CDR3 region: CATRRGVGENEKLFF. The CDR3 coding sequence is TGTGCCACGCGCCGGGGCGTTGGGGAGAATGAAAAACTGTTTTTT. The complete variable domain, with remaining parts taken from reference TRBV7-8 and TRBJ1-4, reads GAGVSQSPRYKVAKRGQDVALRCDPISGHVSLFWYQQALGQGPEFLTYFQNEAQLDKSGLPSDRFFAERPEGSVSTLKIQRTQQEDSAVYLCATRRGVGENEKLFFGSGTQLSVL.

This sequence joins TRBV6-5 and TRBJ2-7, with TRBD2 as a possible D gene (6 bases). Trimming stripped 0 bases from V and 3 bases from J, with 12 bases between. In germline, CDR1 is MNHEY, CDR2 SVGAGI. The CDR3 spans 15 residues. The CDR3 reads CASSYSQRTIYEQYF. CDR3 nucleotide sequence: TGTGCCAGCAGTTACTCACAGCGGACTATCTACGAGCAGTACTTC.

The chain joins TRBV15 to TRBJ2-7; 13 bases are a match to TRBD2. V gave up 1 base and J gave up 4 bases; unmatched junction bases: 7. This CDR3 spans 17 amino acids. Germline CDR1 reads LNHNV; CDR2 reads YYDKDF (reference sequence). CDR3 protein: CATSRASTSGRIYEQYF. CDR3 coding DNA: TGTGCCACCAGCAGAGCCTCGACTAGCGGGAGGATTTACGAGCAGTACTTC.